A selection of T cell receptor beta chains follows, all from one sample in a study of identical twins. TCRdb reprocessed the 5' RACE reads via MiXCR and lists one record per CDR3 protein. The sample consists of a few hundred thousand distinct CDR3 sequences, roughly 9.5% of them appearing once. Another study also made use of these data, one on yellow fever vaccine responses in identical twins.

Sequenced input: PBMCs. The receptors derive from a woman aged 18-35 years in good health. CDR3s include the opening cysteine and the closing phenylalanine or tryptophan. The D gene is left open where the match is weak.

V: TRBV10-3
J: TRBJ2-1
D: TRBD2
CDR3: CAIREGLAGENEQFF

V: TRBV2
J: TRBJ2-1
D: TRBD2
CDR3: CASSEAGGGANNEQFF

V: TRBV9
J: TRBJ2-1
D: TRBD1
CDR3: CASSARPGGRDNEQFF

V: TRBV9
J: TRBJ2-2
D: .
CDR3: CATEASIAGELFF

V: TRBV2
J: TRBJ2-1
D: TRBD1
CDR3: CASSGQGARNEQFF

V: TRBV2
J: TRBJ2-5
D: .
CDR3: CASTGKTAPQETQYF

V: TRBV4-3
J: TRBJ1-2
D: .
CDR3: CASSQDKGYGYTF

V: TRBV20-1
J: TRBJ2-3
D: TRBD2
CDR3: CRASPAGVQSDTQYF

V: TRBV6-2/TRBV6-3
J: TRBJ2-7
D: .
CDR3: CASSDRSSYEQYF

V: TRBV7-8
J: TRBJ2-3
D: .
CDR3: CASSLEGRLSTDTQYF

V: TRBV20-1
J: TRBJ1-2
D: .
CDR3: CSARARGQRRYGYTF

V: TRBV5-1
J: TRBJ2-2
D: .
CDR3: CASSYFDLRTGELFF

V: TRBV2
J: TRBJ2-7
D: .
CDR3: CASSVSLVSYEQYF

V: TRBV25-1
J: TRBJ1-5
D: .
CDR3: CASSESGSHSNQPQHF

V: TRBV6-5
J: TRBJ1-1
D: TRBD1
CDR3: CASSYSRQGPTEAFF

V: TRBV2
J: TRBJ2-7
D: .
CDR3: CASSEGGSSYEQYF

V: TRBV2
J: TRBJ1-6
D: TRBD1
CDR3: CASRWDRRAYNSPLHF

V: TRBV4-2
J: TRBJ2-2
D: .
CDR3: CASSHIGGTGELFF

V: TRBV12-3/TRBV12-4
J: TRBJ2-1
D: .
CDR3: CASSTVTIDATKDFF

V: TRBV6-5
J: TRBJ2-5
D: .
CDR3: CASSYLQGGSGQETQYF

V: TRBV28
J: TRBJ2-7
D: .
CDR3: CASSLRGGVHEQYF

V: TRBV6-1
J: TRBJ1-2
D: .
CDR3: CASSVPGQNYGYTF

V: TRBV11-1
J: TRBJ2-1
D: TRBD1
CDR3: CASSLAQSGTGGAWNEQFF

V: TRBV5-1
J: TRBJ2-7
D: .
CDR3: CASSLEGAEQYF

V: TRBV2
J: TRBJ2-3
D: .
CDR3: CASSQHLRTDTQYF

V: TRBV15
J: TRBJ1-1
D: TRBD1
CDR3: CATSRDEQGRWTEAFF

V: TRBV4-2
J: TRBJ2-1
D: .
CDR3: CASSQLASDHNEQFF

V: TRBV7-9
J: TRBJ2-7
D: .
CDR3: CASSFDRDKPYEQYF

V: TRBV7-9
J: TRBJ2-7
D: .
CDR3: CASSSAQGPEQYF

V: TRBV7-9
J: TRBJ2-1
D: .
CDR3: CASTLSYNEQFF

V: TRBV29-1
J: TRBJ2-7
D: .
CDR3: CSVRLISAYEQYF

V: TRBV28
J: TRBJ2-7
D: .
CDR3: CAIGSEQYF

V: TRBV6-2/TRBV6-3
J: TRBJ1-1
D: .
CDR3: CASSYSPYWTVGQSDSTDEAFF

V: TRBV5-1
J: TRBJ2-7
D: TRBD1
CDR3: CASSSGTGGRYEQYF

V: TRBV20-1
J: TRBJ2-2
D: TRBD2
CDR3: CSATPGLAGSVNTGELFF

V: TRBV20-1
J: TRBJ2-7
D: .
CDR3: CSAINPPAPNASSYEQYF

V: TRBV15
J: TRBJ2-3
D: TRBD2
CDR3: CATSRVLAGAQSITDTQYF

V: TRBV11-2
J: TRBJ2-1
D: TRBD2
CDR3: CASSLHLAGGHSYNEQFF

V: TRBV5-5
J: TRBJ2-2
D: TRBD1
CDR3: CASSSDTDRGENTGELFF

V: TRBV7-2
J: TRBJ2-1
D: TRBD2
CDR3: CASSLSGGALEQFF

V: TRBV23-1
J: TRBJ2-7
D: .
CDR3: CAGSGGFYEQYF

V: TRBV5-6
J: TRBJ2-7
D: .
CDR3: CASSFVAQNYEQYF

V: TRBV10-3
J: TRBJ2-3
D: TRBD1
CDR3: CAIRGTGGADTQYF

V: TRBV20-1
J: TRBJ2-3
D: TRBD2
CDR3: CSASTWTSGGAKDTQYF

V: TRBV18
J: TRBJ2-3
D: .
CDR3: CASSPQGYGTDTQYF

V: TRBV29-1
J: TRBJ2-7
D: TRBD2
CDR3: CSVSGGYEQYF

V: TRBV12-3/TRBV12-4
J: TRBJ2-6
D: .
CDR3: CASRPNSGANVLTF